The rows below give T cell receptor beta chains drawn from one sample of a study of early T cells in non-severe SARS-CoV-2 infection. TCRdb itself ran the 5' RACE reads through MiXCR, one entry per CDR3 protein. The table has about 49,000 distinct CDR3 sequences, around 11% seen once; the top ten hold 9.1%. Material for sequencing was whole blood. The receptors come from an adult who was a healthcare worker with PCR-confirmed SARS-CoV-2 infection or an uninfected control (not recorded which). Each CDR3 is given with its conserved first and last residue. D genes are given only for firm matches. A row's size may be missing; if present it is once, few, many or a size class.

TRBV6-1	TRBJ2-2	TRBD2	few	CASSVMGGLATGELFF	TGTGCCAGCAGTGTTATGGGGGGACTAGCAACCGGGGAGCTGTTTTTT
TRBV20-1	TRBJ1-1	-	many	CSAQRTANTEAFF	TGCAGTGCCCAAAGGACAGCGAACACTGAAGCTTTCTTT
TRBV24-1	TRBJ2-7	-	many	CATGESGYEQYF	TGTGCCACCGGGGAATCGGGCTACGAGCAGTACTTC
TRBV4-1	TRBJ1-3	TRBD1	-	CASSQVGTGLHSGNTIYF	TGCGCCAGCAGCCAAGTAGGGACAGGGCTCCACTCTGGAAACACCATATATTTT
TRBV18	TRBJ2-1	-	few	CASSQAGTEFF	TGTGCCAGCTCGCAAGCCGGGACGGAGTTCTTC
TRBV6-5	TRBJ2-1	-	many	CASSPLDSNEQFF	TGTGCCAGCAGTCCCCTGGACAGCAATGAACAGTTCTTC
TRBV9	TRBJ2-3	-	many	CASSVQQGTDTQYF	TGTGCCAGCAGCGTACAGCAGGGGACAGATACGCAGTATTTT
TRBV6-5	TRBJ1-2	-	many	CASTAPGTLYGYTF	TGTGCCAGCACCGCCCCTGGGACACTCTATGGCTACACCTTC
TRBV12-3/TRBV12-4	TRBJ1-1	-	many	CASSLGHPNTEAFF	TGTGCCAGCAGCCTGGGACACCCGAACACTGAAGCTTTCTTT
TRBV6-5	TRBJ1-5	-	-	CASSTNSNQPQHF	TGTGCCAGCAGTACAAATAGCAATCAGCCCCAGCATTTT
TRBV12-3/TRBV12-4	TRBJ1-1	TRBD1	medium-sized	CASSLRGFSTEAFF	TGTGCCAGCAGCCTCAGGGGGTTTAGCACTGAAGCTTTCTTT
TRBV29-1	TRBJ2-6	-	few	CSVAGSGANVLTF	TGCAGCGTTGCTGGCTCTGGGGCCAACGTCCTGACTTTC
TRBV4-1	TRBJ2-5	-	many	CASSQVGGQETQYF	TGCGCCAGCAGCCAAGTGGGCGGGCAAGAGACCCAGTACTTC
TRBV12-3/TRBV12-4	TRBJ1-1	-	medium-sized	CASSYGGGNTEAFF	TGTGCCAGCAGTTACGGAGGAGGGAACACTGAAGCTTTCTTT
TRBV3-1	TRBJ1-2	-	many	CASSQVKGGYTF	TGTGCCAGCAGCCAAGTCAAAGGTGGCTACACCTTC
TRBV10-1	TRBJ1-1	-	many	CASSQGTNTEAFF	TGCGCCAGCAGCCAGGGGACCAACACTGAAGCTTTCTTT
TRBV28	TRBJ1-2	TRBD1	many	CASSSTGGRLYGYTF	TGTGCCAGCAGTTCAACAGGGGGCAGACTTTATGGCTACACCTTC
TRBV6-2/TRBV6-3	TRBJ1-2	-	-	CASSYPLGQTYGYTF	TGTGCCAGCAGTTACCCCCTTGGACAGACCTATGGCTACACCTTC
TRBV12-3/TRBV12-4	TRBJ1-4	-	many	CASSSDGQTVNEKLFF	TGTGCCAGCAGTTCCGACGGGCAGACAGTTAATGAAAAACTGTTTTTT
TRBV7-9	TRBJ1-4	-	many	CASSFPRGAATNEKLFF	TGTGCCAGCAGCTTCCCCAGAGGGGCCGCAACTAATGAAAAACTGTTTTTT
TRBV9	TRBJ2-7	TRBD2	-	CASSVDGSGVYEQYF	TGTGCCAGCAGCGTAGATGGTAGCGGGGTCTACGAGCAGTACTTC
TRBV7-2	TRBJ1-4	-	-	CASSLDGATNEKLFF	TGTGCCAGCAGCTTAGACGGGGCAACTAATGAAAAACTGTTTTTT
TRBV5-5	TRBJ1-4	-	-	CASSLSWVGANEKLFF	TGTGCCAGCAGCTTGTCGTGGGTCGGGGCTAATGAAAAACTGTTTTTT
TRBV4-2	TRBJ1-2	TRBD1	few	CASSRTGEASYGYTF	TGTGCCAGCAGCCGAACAGGGGAGGCGAGCTATGGCTACACCTTC
TRBV18	TRBJ2-1	-	many	CASSPSFRGNEQFF	TGTGCCAGCTCACCTTCTTTTAGGGGGAATGAGCAGTTCTTC
TRBV6-5	TRBJ1-6	TRBD1	-	CASSYSGTDHSPLHF	TGTGCCAGCAGTTACTCAGGGACAGACCATTCACCCCTCCACTTT
TRBV3-1	TRBJ1-2	-	many	CASSQAASYGYTF	TGTGCCAGCAGCCAAGCTGCGTCCTATGGCTACACCTTC
TRBV20-1	TRBJ2-2	-	few	CSARNLEWNTGELFF	TGCAGTGCTAGAAACCTCGAGTGGAACACCGGGGAGCTGTTTTTT
TRBV7-2	TRBJ2-7	-	-	CASSFMTTGEFYEQYF	TGTGCCAGCAGCTTCATGACGACAGGTGAATTCTACGAGCAGTACTTC
TRBV7-2	TRBJ2-1	TRBD1	many	CASSLRPTGYTYNEQFF	TGTGCCAGCAGCTTGCGACCGACAGGGTATACCTACAATGAGCAGTTCTTC
TRBV7-9	TRBJ1-1	-	few	CASSRGEGRRAFF	TGTGCCAGCAGCCGTGGGGAGGGGCGCCGGGCTTTCTTT